This TCR beta chain was sequenced for a study of cytotoxic CD8 clonotypes in ibrutinib-treated CLL (dated by TCRdb to about 2021). At the level of the whole study: The cohort was composed of 10 to 11 relapsed/refractory and roughly 15 treatment-naive patients; IGHV unmutated status was identified in under 18 patients. Partial responses were observed in roughly 24 patients and complete responses in 2; after a median follow-up of around 68 months, remission was maintained in approximately 14 patients and progression was observed in approximately 12. The response samples were drawn at a median of around eleven months into treatment, with a range of about 6 to 36 months. On average, each sample had 255,043 productive templates and more than 75,000 productive rearrangements. Longitudinal samples were obtainable from about 30% of the roughly 90 participants in the trial. Cryopreserved peripheral blood mononuclear cells were collected before treatment, at response, and at either disease progression or sustained remission. Patients were still on ibrutinib when every remission and progressive disease sample was collected. What the research found in general, with its limitations: Public clonotypes were rare and either shrank or stayed stable during treatment, and the rise in clonality at ibrutinib response reflected expansion of private clonotypes. Baseline clonality exceeded that of age-matched healthy donors and correlated strongly with circulating CD8+ T-cell counts. Sampling times were not matched between patients in sustained remission and patients whose disease was progressing, and lymph node repertoires were not examined. At ibrutinib response clonality went up, during sustained remission it held steady, and at progression it dropped back toward baseline.

In the paper's terms, the time point label means: roughly 2 years on ibrutinib. For TCR beta library preparation, about 2.2 micrograms of genomic DNA were extracted from the cryopreserved PBMCs. Longitudinal blood samples from CLL patients on ibrutinib monotherapy were analyzed using high-throughput TCR beta sequencing. Patients were enrolled in a phase 2 open-label single-center ibrutinib monotherapy trial. This clone was recorded at least ten times. The antigen it recognizes is unknown. No base qualities exist here, and no much larger clone lies one base off it. On a MiSeq, deep resolution sequencing aimed for a depth between 1 in 1 million and 1 in 200,000 T cells, with each clonotype covered approximately 10x on average. The immunoSEQ hsTCRB Kit was used to generate TCR beta libraries. On the authors' methods: Data were analyzed with ImmunoSEQ Data Assistant and ImmunoSEQ Analyzer, with V, D and J genes assigned per IMGT definitions. Clonality, which ranges from 0 to 1, was calculated by subtracting the normalized Shannon entropy of productive rearrangement frequencies from one. Only overrepresented clonotypes making up at least 0.05% of each patient's repertoire were included in the public clonotype analysis. About a dozen age-matched healthy donor repertoires from immuneACCESS were used as controls for clonality. TCRdb limited this immuneACCESS table to in-frame rearrangements with V and J called. A share of clones is missing; checked studies link under half to unresolved V genes, and the rest is unexplained. V, J and clone size are those of that table, while D and trimming were read from the DNA. The sample table contains 110,000 to 150,000 clones; only one count was recorded for about 70% of them. Approximately 5.1% of the sample is taken by the ten largest.

V loses 0 bases, J loses 4 bases, and the germline ends lie 3 bases apart. From a lookup of the germline V gene, CDR1 and CDR2 are LGHNA and YSLEER. The cysteine opens and the phenylalanine closes a CDR3 of 12 amino acids. Only the CDR3 DNA stays, 36 bases, in frame from base 1. The chain was built from TRBV4-3 and TRBJ1-2, with the D gene too uncertain to name. The receptor was derived from a human donor with chronic lymphocytic leukemia. The input for sequencing was PBMCs, taken after 24 months of ibrutinib treatment. The bases read TGCGCCAGCAGCCAAGACTCCTATGGCTACACCTTC. Its protein is CASSQDSYGYTF.